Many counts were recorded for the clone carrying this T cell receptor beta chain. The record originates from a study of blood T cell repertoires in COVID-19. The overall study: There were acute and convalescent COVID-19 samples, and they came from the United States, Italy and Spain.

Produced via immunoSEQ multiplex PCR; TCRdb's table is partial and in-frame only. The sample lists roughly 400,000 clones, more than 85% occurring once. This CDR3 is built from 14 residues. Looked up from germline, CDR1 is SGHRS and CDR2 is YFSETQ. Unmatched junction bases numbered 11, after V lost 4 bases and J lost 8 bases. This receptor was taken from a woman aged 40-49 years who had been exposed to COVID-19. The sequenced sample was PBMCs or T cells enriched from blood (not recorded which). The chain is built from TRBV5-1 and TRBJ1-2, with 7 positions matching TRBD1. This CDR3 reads CASSQRTGPEGYTF. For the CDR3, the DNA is TGCGCCAGCAGCCAGAGGACAGGCCCGGAAGGCTACACCTTC.